The 15 T cell receptor beta chains below come from one sample, sequenced in a study of shared T cell receptors in the human thymus. Only in-frame clones appear in the TCRdb table, and some are missing; sequencing was by immunoSEQ multiplex PCR. The sample yields roughly 560,000 clones, approximately 80% seen once. Separately, the same data were catalogued under a study of human thymus T cells.

The sample taken for sequencing was thymocytes. The receptors stem from a boy younger than two with a congenital heart defect.

The chain recombines TRBV30 with TRBJ2-7, with D maybe TRBD2 (5 bases). Trimming left V 5 bases short and J 5 bases short, with 10 bases between. This CDR3 region has 11 residues. In germline, CDR1 is GTSNPN, CDR2 SVGIG (reference sequence). In DNA form, the CDR3 reads TGTGCCTGGTCGGGGAGAGACGAGCAGTACTTC. Residues: CAWSGRDEQYF.

This chain joins TRBV4-3 and TRBJ2-3; 12 bases map to TRBD2. Trimming took 4 bases from V and 2 from J; bases not matched to a gene: 4. Germline V CDR1 and CDR2: LGHNA, YSLEER. This CDR3 spans 16 amino acids. The CDR3 bases are TGCGCCAGCAGCCTCGGGACTAGCGGGCTCACAGATACGCAGTATTTT. It encodes CASSLGTSGLTDTQYF.

This clone occurred once. The gene calls are TRBV6-1 and TRBJ1-4; 9 bases are shared with TRBD1. V dropped 4 bases and J dropped 1; count of bases not matched to a gene: 7. Germline V gives CDR1 MNHNS, CDR2 SASEGT. The CDR3 spans 17 residues. The CDR3 DNA reads TGTGCCAGCAGTGGGGGAGGGGACAGGGAAACTAATGAAAAACTGTTTTTT. Amino acid sequence: CASSGGGDRETNEKLFF.

This clone has just one count. The chain recombines TRBV13 with TRBJ2-7; weak D call: TRBD1 (6 bases). With 2 bases removed from V and 5 bases from J, the gap between germline ends came to 16 bases. The germline V gene encodes CDR1 PRHDT and CDR2 FYEKMQ (reference sequence). The CDR3 contains 15 residues. CDR3 coding DNA: TGTGCCAGCAGCTTATCCCCAGGGGCTATCCACGAGCAGTACTTC. It specifies CASSLSPGAIHEQYF.

The chain is built from TRBV6-1 and TRBJ1-1, with TRBD1 identical over 10 bases. The germline V gene has CDR1 MNHNS and CDR2 SASEGT. The junction had 8 bases not matched to a gene; V was cut back by 4 bases and J by 3 bases. The CDR3 loop spans 16 amino acids. The CDR3 nucleotides are TGTGCCAGCAGTGCCCGGGACAGGGGATCTCACACTGAAGCTTTCTTT. It specifies CASSARDRGSHTEAFF.

Here the CDR3 reads CASSLAGVKPDTQYF. CDR3 sequence (DNA): TGTGCCAGCAGCTTAGCGGGAGTCAAACCAGATACGCAGTATTTT. V is TRBV5-6 and J is TRBJ2-3, with 8 positions matching TRBD2. This CDR3 region has 15 residues. Germline V lookup: CDR1 SGHDT, CDR2 YYEEEE. With 2 bases clipped from V and 4 bases from J, the junction kept 6 bases outside the gene matches.

In the case of this clone: The sample holds other DNA sequences that translate to the same CDR3. The chain recombines TRBV27 with TRBJ2-7; D gene unclear. V gave up 2 bases and J gave up 2 bases, with 7 bases separating them. This CDR3 has 13 residues. Germline V gene data show CDR1 as MNHEY and CDR2 as SMNVEV (reference sequence). CDR3 sequence (DNA): TGTGCCAGCAGTTTAGGGCTGACCTACGAGCAGTACTTC. Translated: CASSLGLTYEQYF.

The V call is TRBV4-3, the J call TRBJ2-5; 10 bases match TRBD2. Unmatched junction bases numbered 14, after V lost 4 bases and J lost 3 bases. CDR3 length equals 18 residues. CDR1 LGHNA and CDR2 YSLEER come from the germline V gene. CDR3 amino acids: CASSPRLGASGREETQYF. The DNA of the CDR3 is TGCGCCAGCAGCCCACGGCTTGGAGCGAGCGGGAGGGAAGAGACCCAGTACTTC.

This rearrangement joins TRBV4-3 to TRBJ2-7; a weak D match, TRBD2 (6 bases). V was pared by 0 bases and J by 4 bases, with 16 bases between. This CDR3 region has 16 residues. The V gene's germline CDR1 is LGHNA and CDR2 YSLEER. CDR3 DNA sequence: TGCGCCAGCAGCCAAGATCTAGGGACTCTTTATTACGAGCAGTACTTC. Its translation: CASSQDLGTLYYEQYF.

The chain recombines TRBV10-3 with TRBJ2-5; the D gene is possibly TRBD2 (6 bases). The germline V gene has CDR1 ENHRY and CDR2 SYGVKD. The CDR3 runs to 16 residues. V lost 3 bases to trimming and J lost 2 bases, with 16 bases between them. The CDR3 DNA reads as TGTGCCATCAGTGACGGGGTTAGCGGCCCTCAAGAGACCCAGTACTTC. Protein sequence: CAISDGVSGPQETQYF.

This chain links TRBV28 with TRBJ2-3, with 8 bases aligning to TRBD1. Germline assignment: CDR1 MDHEN and CDR2 SYDVKM. Trimming removed 3 bases from V and 1 base from J; junction bases left unmatched: 12. This CDR3 comprises 18 residues. CDR3 protein: CASSFRPRTGPRTDTQYF. Written as DNA, the CDR3 is TGTGCCAGCAGTTTCCGACCCAGGACAGGGCCGCGCACAGATACGCAGTATTTT.

The chain is built from TRBV7-2 and TRBJ2-7; TRBD2 agrees at 10 bases. CDR1 is SGHTA and CDR2 is FQGNSA in the germline V gene. CDR3 length: 13 residues. The ends lost 5 bases at V and 6 bases at J; junction bases unmatched: 4. As DNA, the CDR3 is TGTGCCAGCAGCCAAGCGGGAGGGGGCGAGCAGTACTTC. Protein sequence: CASSQAGGGEQYF.

This chain links TRBV27 with TRBJ1-1; D gene ambiguous. CDR3 length: 15 amino acids. Germline V gene lookup returns CDR1 MNHEY and CDR2 SMNVEV (reference sequence). V lost 3 bases and J 1 base, leaving 12 bases between the germline ends. In nucleotides, the CDR3 is TGTGCCAGCAGTTTGATGGCCTTCCCGAACACTGAAGCTTTCTTT. Amino acid sequence: CASSLMAFPNTEAFF.

J is TRBJ2-5 and V is TRBV27; D unresolved. This CDR3 region has 16 residues. Germline CDR1 reads MNHEY; CDR2 reads SMNVEV (reference sequence). V lost 4 bases and J lost 2, with 17 bases in between. This CDR3 reads CASSSCLGQRQETQYF. The CDR3 DNA is TGTGCCAGCAGTTCGTGCCTTGGGCAGAGACAAGAGACCCAGTACTTC.

The gene calls are TRBV6-5 and TRBJ2-3; 9 bases fit TRBD2. Germline CDR1 MNHEY, CDR2 SVGAGI. Trimming took 0 bases from V and 6 from J; bases not matched to a gene: 7. CDR3 length: 16 residues. The chain's CDR3 is CASSYSAGGPFDTQYF. CDR3 sequence (DNA): TGTGCCAGCAGTTACTCGGCGGGAGGGCCCTTTGATACGCAGTATTTT.